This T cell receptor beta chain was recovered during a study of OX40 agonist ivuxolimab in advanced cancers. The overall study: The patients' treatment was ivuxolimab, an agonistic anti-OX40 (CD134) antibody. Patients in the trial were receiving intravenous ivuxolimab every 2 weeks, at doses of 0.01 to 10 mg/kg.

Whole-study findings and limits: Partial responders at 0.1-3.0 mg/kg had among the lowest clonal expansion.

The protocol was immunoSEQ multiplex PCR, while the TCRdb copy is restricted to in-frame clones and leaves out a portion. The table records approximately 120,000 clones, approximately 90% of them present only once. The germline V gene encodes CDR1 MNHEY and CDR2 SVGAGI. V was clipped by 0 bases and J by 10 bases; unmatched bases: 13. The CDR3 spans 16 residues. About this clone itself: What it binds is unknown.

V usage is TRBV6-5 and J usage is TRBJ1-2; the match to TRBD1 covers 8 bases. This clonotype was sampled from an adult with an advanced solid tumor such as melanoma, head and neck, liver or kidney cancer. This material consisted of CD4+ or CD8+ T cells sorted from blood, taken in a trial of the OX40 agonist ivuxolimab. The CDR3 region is CASSYSLAPVGQDYTF. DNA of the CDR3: TGTGCCAGCAGTTACTCGTTAGCCCCGGTGGGACAGGACTACACCTTC.